This T cell receptor beta chain was obtained from a study of regulatory T cells in long-lasting Graves disease. The CDR3 contains 16 residues. The V gene end was trimmed by 2 bases and the J gene end by 6 bases; junction bases not matched to a gene: 7. The sample's time point: persistent/refractory GD, antithyroid drugs over 5 years with positive TRAb. TCR sequences were obtained from RNA taken from PBMCs. Roughly 9.6-milliliter peripheral blood samples went into EDTA tubes. Relying on iRepertoire HTBI primers and Arm-PCR of CDR3 regions, the team built TCR beta libraries. A single record per CDR3 protein comes from TCRdb applying MiXCR to the multiplex PCR reads. The sample holds a few hundred thousand distinct CDR3 sequences, under 25% seen once.

The sequence was obtained from a female donor with Graves disease. Sequenced material: peripheral blood mononuclear cells (PBMCs), taken when the disease was refractory, from a patient treated with antithyroid drugs. The genes are TRBV12-3 or TRBV12-4 and TRBJ2-3; 11 bases fit TRBD2. CDR3 protein: CASSLLASGGLDTQYF. CDR3 coding DNA: TGTGCCAGCAGTTTACTTGCTAGCGGGGGGTTGGATACGCAGTATTTT.